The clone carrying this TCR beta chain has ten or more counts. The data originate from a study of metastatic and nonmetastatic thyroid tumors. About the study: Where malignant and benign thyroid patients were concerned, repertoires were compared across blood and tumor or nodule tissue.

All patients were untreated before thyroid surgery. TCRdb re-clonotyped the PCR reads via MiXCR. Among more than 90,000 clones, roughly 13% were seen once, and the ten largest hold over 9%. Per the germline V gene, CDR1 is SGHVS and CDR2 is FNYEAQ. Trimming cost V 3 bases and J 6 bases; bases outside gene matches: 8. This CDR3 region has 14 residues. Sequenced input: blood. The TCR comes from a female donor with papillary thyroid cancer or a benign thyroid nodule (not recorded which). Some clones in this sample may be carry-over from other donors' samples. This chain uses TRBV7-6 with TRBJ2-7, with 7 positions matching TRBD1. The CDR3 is CASSFSGGRVEQYF. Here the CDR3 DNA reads TGTGCCAGCAGCTTTTCAGGGGGTCGGGTCGAGCAGTACTTC.